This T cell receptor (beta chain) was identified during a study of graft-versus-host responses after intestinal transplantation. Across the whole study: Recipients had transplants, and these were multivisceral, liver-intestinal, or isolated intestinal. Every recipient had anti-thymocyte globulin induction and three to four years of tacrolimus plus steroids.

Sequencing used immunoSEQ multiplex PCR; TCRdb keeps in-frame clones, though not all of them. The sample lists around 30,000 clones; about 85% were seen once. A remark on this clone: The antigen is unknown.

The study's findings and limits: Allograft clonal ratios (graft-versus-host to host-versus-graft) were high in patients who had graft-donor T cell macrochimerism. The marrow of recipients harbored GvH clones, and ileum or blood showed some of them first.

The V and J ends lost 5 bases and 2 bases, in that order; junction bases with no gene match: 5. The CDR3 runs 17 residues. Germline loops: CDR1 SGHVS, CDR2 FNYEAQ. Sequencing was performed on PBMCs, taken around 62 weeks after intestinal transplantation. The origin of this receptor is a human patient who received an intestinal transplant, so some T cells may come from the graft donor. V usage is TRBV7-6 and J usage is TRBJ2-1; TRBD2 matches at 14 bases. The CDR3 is CASSLGLAGVPYNEQFF. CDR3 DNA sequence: TGTGCCAGCAGCCTGGGACTAGCGGGAGTTCCCTACAATGAGCAGTTCTTC. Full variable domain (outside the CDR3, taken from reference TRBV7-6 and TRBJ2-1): GAGVSQSPRYKVTKRGQDVALRCDPISGHVSLYWYRQALGQGPEFLTYFNYEAQQDKSGLPNDRFSAERPEGSISTLTIQRTEQRDSAMYRCASSLGLAGVPYNEQFFGPGTRLTVL.